This note documents a single TCR beta chain sequence. Its matching antigen is unknown. The data were produced by immunoSEQ multiplex PCR, yet TCRdb's version contains in-frame clones alone and is incomplete. Among approximately 42,000 clones, over 60% were seen once, and the ten largest hold roughly 13%. These data are taken from a study of cytotoxic CD8 clonotypes in ibrutinib-treated CLL. The study's findings and limits: Baseline levels of clonality went above those of age-matched healthy donors and moved with circulating CD8+ T-cell counts. Clonality increased with ibrutinib response but returned toward baseline at progression.

The V gene lost 2 bases and the J gene lost 2 bases, with 12 bases spanning the gap. Germline V gives CDR1 SGHVS, CDR2 FQNEAQ. This CDR3 spans 15 amino acids. The gene calls are TRBV7-8 and TRBJ1-1; tentatively, D is TRBD1 (5 bases). The source was PBMCs, collected after 12 months of ibrutinib treatment. This sequence was found in a human donor with chronic lymphocytic leukemia. This CDR3 is CASSLSTWGNTEAFF. The CDR3 DNA reads as TGTGCCAGCAGCTTATCTACTTGGGGCAACACTGAAGCTTTCTTT.